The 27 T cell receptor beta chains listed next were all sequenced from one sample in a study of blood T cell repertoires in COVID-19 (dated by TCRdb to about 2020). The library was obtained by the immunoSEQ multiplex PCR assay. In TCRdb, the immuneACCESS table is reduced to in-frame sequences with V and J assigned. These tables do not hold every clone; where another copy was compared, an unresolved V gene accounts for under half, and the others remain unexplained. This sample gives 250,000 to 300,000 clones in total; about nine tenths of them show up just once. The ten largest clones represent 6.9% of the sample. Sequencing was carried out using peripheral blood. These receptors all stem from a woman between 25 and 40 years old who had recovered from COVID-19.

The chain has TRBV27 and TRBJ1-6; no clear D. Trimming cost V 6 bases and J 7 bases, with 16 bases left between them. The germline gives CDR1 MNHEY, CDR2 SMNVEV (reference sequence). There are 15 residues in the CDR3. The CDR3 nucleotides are TGTGCCAGCAGGCCCTGGGCGACCTTCAATTCACCCCTCCACTTT. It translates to CASRPWATFNSPLHF.

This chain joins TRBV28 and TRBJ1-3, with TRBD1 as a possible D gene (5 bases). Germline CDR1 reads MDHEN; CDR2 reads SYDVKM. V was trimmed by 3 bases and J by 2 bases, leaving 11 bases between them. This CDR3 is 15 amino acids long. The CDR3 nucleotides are TGTGCCAGCAGTTTTGGGGCCCGGGCTGGAAACACCATATATTTT. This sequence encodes CASSFGARAGNTIYF.

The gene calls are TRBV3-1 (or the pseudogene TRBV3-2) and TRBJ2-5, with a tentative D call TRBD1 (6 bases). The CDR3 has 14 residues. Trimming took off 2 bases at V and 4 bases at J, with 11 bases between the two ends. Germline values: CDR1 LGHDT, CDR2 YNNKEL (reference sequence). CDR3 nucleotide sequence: TGTGCCAGCAGCCAACTTACAGGGCTAGAGACCCAGTACTTC. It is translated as CASSQLTGLETQYF.

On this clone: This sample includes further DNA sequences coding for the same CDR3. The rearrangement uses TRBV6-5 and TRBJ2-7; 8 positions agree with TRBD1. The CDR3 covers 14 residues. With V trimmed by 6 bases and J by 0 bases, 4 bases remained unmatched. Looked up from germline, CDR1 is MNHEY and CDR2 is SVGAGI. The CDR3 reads CASSSGTGSYEQYF. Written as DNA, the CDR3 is TGTGCCAGCAGCTCCGGGACAGGCTCCTACGAGCAGTACTTC.

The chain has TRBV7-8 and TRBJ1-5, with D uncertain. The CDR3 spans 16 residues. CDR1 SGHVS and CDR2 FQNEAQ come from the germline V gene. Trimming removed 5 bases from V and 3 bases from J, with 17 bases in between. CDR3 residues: CASSPGVGRLNQPQHF. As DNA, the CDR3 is TGTGCCAGCAGCCCAGGTGTCGGGAGGCTCAATCAGCCCCAGCATTTT. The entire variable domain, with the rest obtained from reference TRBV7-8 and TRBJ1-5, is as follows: GAGVSQSPRYKVAKRGQDVALRCDPISGHVSLFWYQQALGQGPEFLTYFQNEAQLDKSGLPSDRFFAERPEGSVSTLKIQRTQQEDSAVYLCASSPGVGRLNQPQHFGDGTRLSIL.

Here the CDR3 reads CASTPGTGNSPLHF. Here the CDR3 DNA reads TGTGCCAGTACCCCAGGGACAGGGAATTCACCCCTCCACTTT. J is TRBJ1-6 and V is TRBV19; 9 bases are shared with TRBD1. The germline CDR1 and CDR2 sequences are LNHDA and SQIVND (reference sequence). The junction had 5 bases not matched to a gene; V was cut back by 7 bases and J by 7 bases. The CDR3 loop spans 14 amino acids. Combining the CDR3 with reference TRBV19 and TRBJ1-6 gives the whole variable domain DGGITQSPKYLFRKEGQNVTLSCEQNLNHDAMYWYRQDPGQGLRLIYYSQIVNDFQKGDIAEGYSVSREKKESFPLTVTSAQKNPTAFYLCASTPGTGNSPLHFGNGTRLTVT.

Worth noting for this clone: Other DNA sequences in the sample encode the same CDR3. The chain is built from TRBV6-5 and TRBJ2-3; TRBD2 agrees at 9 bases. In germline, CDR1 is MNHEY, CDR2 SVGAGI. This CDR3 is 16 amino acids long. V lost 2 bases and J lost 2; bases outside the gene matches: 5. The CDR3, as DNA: TGTGCCAGCAGTTACAGTTTAGCGGGGGCCACAGATACGCAGTATTTT. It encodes CASSYSLAGATDTQYF.

The CDR3 DNA reads as TGTGCCAGCAGTGACCTCCTCCAGGGTCAAGGCTACACCTTC. It encodes CASSDLLQGQGYTF. This chain connects TRBV6-1 to TRBJ1-2, with D tentatively TRBD1 (5 bases). The germline V gene has CDR1 MNHNS and CDR2 SASEGT. The CDR3 loop spans 14 amino acids. V lost 3 bases to trimming and J lost 8 bases, with 16 bases between them.

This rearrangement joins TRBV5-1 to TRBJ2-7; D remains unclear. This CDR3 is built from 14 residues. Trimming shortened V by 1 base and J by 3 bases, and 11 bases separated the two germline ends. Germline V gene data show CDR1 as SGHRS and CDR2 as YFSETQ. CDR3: CASSLTRGNYEQYF. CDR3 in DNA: TGCGCCAGCAGCTTGACCCGAGGTAACTACGAGCAGTACTTC.

CDR3 DNA: TGTGCCAGCAGCCAAGATACAGGTTCCACCCTCCACTTT. Translated: CASSQDTGSTLHF. J is TRBJ1-6 and V is TRBV3-1 (or the pseudogene TRBV3-2); tentative D call: TRBD1 (5 bases). V was shortened by 0 bases and J by 14 bases, with 11 bases between the two germline ends. CDR1 and CDR2 (germline): LGHDT, YNNKEL (reference sequence). The CDR3 loop spans 13 amino acids.

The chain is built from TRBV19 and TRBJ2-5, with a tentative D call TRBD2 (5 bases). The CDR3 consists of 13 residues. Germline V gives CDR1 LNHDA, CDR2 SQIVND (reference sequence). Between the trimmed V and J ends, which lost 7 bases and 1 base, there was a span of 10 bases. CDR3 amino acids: CASTEGSQETQYF. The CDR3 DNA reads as TGTGCCAGTACCGAGGGTAGCCAAGAGACCCAGTACTTC.

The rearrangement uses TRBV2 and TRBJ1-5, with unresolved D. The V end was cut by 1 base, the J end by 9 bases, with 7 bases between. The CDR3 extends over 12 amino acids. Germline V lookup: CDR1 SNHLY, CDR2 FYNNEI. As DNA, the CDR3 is TGTGCCAGCAGTGAAGTGCTATGGCCCCAGCATTTT. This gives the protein CASSEVLWPQHF. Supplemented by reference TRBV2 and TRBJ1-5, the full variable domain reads EPEVTQTPSHQVTQMGQEVILRCVPISNHLYFYWYRQILGQKVEFLVSFYNNEISEKSEIFDDQFSVERPDGSNFTLKIRSTKLEDSAMYFCASSEVLWPQHFGDGTRLSIL.

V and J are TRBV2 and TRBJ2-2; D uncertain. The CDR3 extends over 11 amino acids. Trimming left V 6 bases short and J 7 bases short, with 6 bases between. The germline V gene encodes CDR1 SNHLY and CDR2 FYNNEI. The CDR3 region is CASRLLGELFF. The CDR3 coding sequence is TGTGCCAGCAGGTTACTCGGGGAGCTGTTTTTT.

The CDR3: CASTFRWTGGTGELFF. The CDR3 nucleotides read TGTGCCAGCACGTTTAGGTGGACAGGGGGAACCGGGGAGCTGTTTTTT. The chain uses TRBV5-8 and TRBJ2-2; 10 bases align to TRBD1. V shed 6 bases and J 5 bases; nucleotides not matched to a gene: 10. There are 16 residues in the CDR3. Per the germline V gene, CDR1 is SGHTS and CDR2 is YDEGEE.

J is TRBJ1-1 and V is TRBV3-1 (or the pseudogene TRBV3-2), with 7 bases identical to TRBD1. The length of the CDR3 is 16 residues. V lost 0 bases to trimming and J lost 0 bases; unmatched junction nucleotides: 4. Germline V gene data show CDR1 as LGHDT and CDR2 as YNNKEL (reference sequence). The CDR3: CASSQDQGQMNTEAFF. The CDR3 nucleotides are TGTGCCAGCAGCCAAGATCAGGGACAGATGAACACTGAAGCTTTCTTT.

The CDR3 protein is CASSDSIAKNIQYF. The CDR3 nucleotides read TGTGCCAGCTCGGACAGCATAGCCAAAAACATTCAGTACTTC. The rearrangement links TRBV18 to TRBJ2-4; possibly TRBD1 for D (6 bases). The CDR3 covers 14 residues. Germline values: CDR1 KGHSH, CDR2 LQKENI. Trimming shortened V by 6 bases and J by 0 bases, and 9 bases separated the two germline ends.

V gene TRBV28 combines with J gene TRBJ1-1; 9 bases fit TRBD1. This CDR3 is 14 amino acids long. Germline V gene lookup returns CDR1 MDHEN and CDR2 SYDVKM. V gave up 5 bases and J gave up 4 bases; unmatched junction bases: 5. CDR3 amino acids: CASSTQGAFTEAFF. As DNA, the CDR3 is TGTGCCAGCAGTACACAGGGGGCGTTCACTGAAGCTTTCTTT. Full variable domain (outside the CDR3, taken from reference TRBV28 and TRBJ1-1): DVKVTQSSRYLVKRTGEKVFLECVQDMDHENMFWYRQDPGLGLRLIYFSYDVKMKEKGDIPEGYSVSREKKERFSLILESASTNQTSMYLCASSTQGAFTEAFFGQGTRLTVV.

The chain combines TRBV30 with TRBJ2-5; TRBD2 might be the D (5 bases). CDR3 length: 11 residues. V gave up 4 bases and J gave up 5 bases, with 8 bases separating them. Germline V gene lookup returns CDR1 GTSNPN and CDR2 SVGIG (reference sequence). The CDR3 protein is CAWNQRETQYF. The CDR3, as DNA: TGTGCCTGGAACCAGCGGGAGACCCAGTACTTC.

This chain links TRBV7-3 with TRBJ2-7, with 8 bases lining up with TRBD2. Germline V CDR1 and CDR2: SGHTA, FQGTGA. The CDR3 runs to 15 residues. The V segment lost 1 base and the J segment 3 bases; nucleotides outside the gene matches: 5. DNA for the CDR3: TGTGCCAGCAGCTTAATCTTAGCGGGGTACTACGAGCAGTACTTC. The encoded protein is CASSLILAGYYEQYF.

The CDR3 here is CSVAYTEAFF. In nucleotides, the CDR3 is TGCAGCGTTGCTTACACTGAAGCTTTCTTT. This rearrangement joins TRBV29-1 to TRBJ1-1; no clear D. Germline CDR1 and CDR2: SQVTM and ANQGSEA. Trimming left V 4 bases short and J 3 bases short, with 3 bases between. There are 10 residues in the CDR3. The full variable domain, its missing parts supplied by reference TRBV29-1 and TRBJ1-1, is SAVISQKPSRDICQRGTSLTIQCQVDSQVTMMFWYRQQPGQSLTLIATANQGSEATYESGFVIDKFPISRPNLTFSTLTVSNMSPEDSSIYLCSVAYTEAFFGQGTRLTVV.

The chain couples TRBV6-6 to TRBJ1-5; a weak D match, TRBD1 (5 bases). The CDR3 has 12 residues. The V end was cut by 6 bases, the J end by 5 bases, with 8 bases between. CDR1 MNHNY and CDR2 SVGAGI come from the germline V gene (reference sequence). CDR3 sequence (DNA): TGTGCCAGCAGCGACAGAGATCAGCCCCAGCATTTT. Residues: CASSDRDQPQHF.

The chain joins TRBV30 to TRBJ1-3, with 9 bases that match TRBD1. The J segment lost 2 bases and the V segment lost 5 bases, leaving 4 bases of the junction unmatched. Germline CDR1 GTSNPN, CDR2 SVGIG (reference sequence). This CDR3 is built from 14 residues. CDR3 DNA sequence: TGTGCCTGGGGGACAGGGTCTACTGGAAACACCATATATTTT. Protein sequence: CAWGTGSTGNTIYF.

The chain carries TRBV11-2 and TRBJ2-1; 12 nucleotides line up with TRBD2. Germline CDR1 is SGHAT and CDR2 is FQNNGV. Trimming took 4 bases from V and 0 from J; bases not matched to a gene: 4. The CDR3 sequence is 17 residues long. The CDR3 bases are TGTGCCAGCAGCTCAGGACTAGCGGGGTTCTCCTACAATGAGCAGTTCTTC. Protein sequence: CASSSGLAGFSYNEQFF.

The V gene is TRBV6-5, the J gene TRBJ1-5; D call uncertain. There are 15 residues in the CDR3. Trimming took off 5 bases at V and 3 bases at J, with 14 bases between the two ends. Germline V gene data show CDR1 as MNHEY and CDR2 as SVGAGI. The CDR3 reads CASSRSAGYNQPQHF. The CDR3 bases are TGTGCCAGCAGTCGGTCAGCGGGCTACAATCAGCCCCAGCATTTT.

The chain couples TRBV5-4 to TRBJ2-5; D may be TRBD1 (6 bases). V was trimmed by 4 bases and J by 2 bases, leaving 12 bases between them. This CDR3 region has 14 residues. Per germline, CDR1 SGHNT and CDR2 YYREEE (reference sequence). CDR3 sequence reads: CASSRDGTQETQYF. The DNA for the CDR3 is TGTGCCAGCAGCAGGGACGGGACACAAGAGACCCAGTACTTC. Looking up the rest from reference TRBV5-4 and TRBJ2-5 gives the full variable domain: ETGVTQSPTHLIKTRGQQVTLRCSSQSGHNTVSWYQQALGQGPQFIFQYYREEENGRGNFPPRFSGLQFPNYSSELNVNALELDDSALYLCASSRDGTQETQYFGPGTRLLVL.

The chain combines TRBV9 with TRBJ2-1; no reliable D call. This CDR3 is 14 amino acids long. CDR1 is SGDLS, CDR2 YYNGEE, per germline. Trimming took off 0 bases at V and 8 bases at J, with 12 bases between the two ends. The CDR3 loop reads CASSVAVTLHEQFF. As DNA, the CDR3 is TGTGCCAGCAGCGTAGCTGTGACTCTCCATGAGCAGTTCTTC. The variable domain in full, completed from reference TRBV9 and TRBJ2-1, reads DSGVTQTPKHLITATGQRVTLRCSPRSGDLSVYWYQQSLDQGLQFLIQYYNGEERAKGNILERFSAQQFPDLHSELNLSSLELGDSALYFCASSVAVTLHEQFFGPGTRLTVL.

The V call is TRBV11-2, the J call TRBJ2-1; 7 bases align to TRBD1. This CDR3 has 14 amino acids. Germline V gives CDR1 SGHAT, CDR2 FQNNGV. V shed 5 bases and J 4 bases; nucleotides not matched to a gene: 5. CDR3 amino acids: CASSHQGVYNEQFF. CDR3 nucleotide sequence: TGTGCCAGCAGCCATCAGGGGGTTTACAATGAGCAGTTCTTC.